These 11 T cell receptor beta chains came from one sample sequenced in a study of shared clonotypes between healthy human individuals. TCRdb's copy holds only in-frame clones and misses some; the assay was immunoSEQ multiplex PCR. Altogether 2.5 million or so clones are present, roughly nine tenths being singletons, with the ten largest covering around 0.14%. Input material: naive CD4+ T cells sorted from blood. The subset was: CD45RA+ positively selected. The receptors were gathered from a man aged 18 to 29 in good health.

V is TRBV5-8 and J is TRBJ2-1; TRBD2 matches at 7 bases. This CDR3 is built from 15 residues. The germline V gene has CDR1 SGHTS and CDR2 YDEGEE. V was clipped by 5 bases and J by 0 bases; unmatched bases: 5. CDR3 bases: TGTGCCAGCAGTTTAGCGGGCAGCTCCTACAATGAGCAGTTCTTC. This translates into CASSLAGSSYNEQFF.

The gene calls are TRBV7-9 and TRBJ2-1, with D perhaps TRBD2 (6 bases). This CDR3 spans 19 amino acids. Trimming shortened V by 1 base and J by 4 bases, and 23 bases separated the two germline ends. Germline loops: CDR1 SEHNR, CDR2 FQNEAQ (reference sequence). The CDR3: CASSLESGGTRPGYNEQFF. Written as DNA, the CDR3 is TGTGCCAGCAGCTTAGAGAGTGGCGGGACCCGCCCAGGGTACAATGAGCAGTTCTTC.

Comments on this clone: The sample holds other DNA sequences that translate to the same CDR3. The chain joins TRBV30 to TRBJ2-1, with no clear D. V was trimmed by 0 bases and J by 2 bases, leaving 5 bases between them. The germline gives CDR1 GTSNPN, CDR2 SVGIG (reference sequence). The CDR3 loop spans 13 amino acids. CDR3 nucleotides: TGTGCCTGGAGTGTCGGGCCCTACAATGAGCAGTTCTTC. Its translation: CAWSVGPYNEQFF.

The rearrangement links TRBV21-1 to TRBJ2-2; the table's D gene call, TRBD2, was not cross checked with the DNA. TRBV21-1 is assigned pseudogene status. CDR3 length: 15 amino acids. The CDR3 reads CASSKALSYTGELFF. The CDR3 DNA is TGTGCCAGCAGCAAAGCGCTAAGTTACACCGGGGAGCTGTTTTTT.

The chain employs TRBV7-8 and TRBJ2-7; 8 nucleotides align to TRBD1. Germline trimming cut 0 bases from V and 7 bases from J; bases unmatched to any gene: 8. Per germline, CDR1 SGHVS and CDR2 FQNEAQ. The length of the CDR3 is 15 residues. CDR3 sequence: CASSLAQGAGLEQYF. CDR3 nucleotides: TGTGCCAGCAGCTTAGCGCAGGGGGCCGGCTTGGAGCAGTACTTC.

V is TRBV5-3 and J is TRBJ1-4; D is perhaps TRBD1 (6 bases). TRBV5-3 is sorted into the ORF group, with uncertain function. The CDR3 loop spans 21 amino acids. Trimming pared 0 bases from V and 3 bases from J, leaving 27 bases between. Here the CDR3 DNA reads TGTGCCAGAAGCTTGGTGATTACGGACAGCCTCGCCCCTTGGGCTAATGAAAAACTGTTTTTT. Amino acid sequence: CARSLVITDSLAPWANEKLFF.

This clone was observed a single time. V and J are TRBV28 and TRBJ2-2; D may be TRBD2 (6 bases). The germline V gene has CDR1 MDHEN and CDR2 SYDVKM. The CDR3 totals 15 residues. V was pared by 6 bases and J by 5 bases, with 16 bases between. Here the CDR3 reads CASRGSGLVTGELFF. Written as DNA, the CDR3 is TGTGCCAGCAGGGGGAGCGGGTTGGTTACCGGGGAGCTGTTTTTT.

The chain combines TRBV5-1 with TRBJ2-3, with 11 bases fitting TRBD2. CDR1 SGHRS and CDR2 YFSETQ come from the germline V gene. After removal of 4 bases from V and 1 base from J, the junction contained 5 bases not matched to a gene. This CDR3 region has 16 residues. Here the CDR3 reads CASSDLAGGRTDTQYF. The CDR3 nucleotides are TGCGCCAGCAGCGACCTAGCGGGGGGACGCACAGATACGCAGTATTTT. Drawing the rest from reference TRBV5-1 and TRBJ2-3, the complete variable domain is KAGVTQTPRYLIKTRGQQVTLSCSPISGHRSVSWYQQTPGQGLQFLFEYFSETQRNKGNFPGRFSGRQFSNSRSEMNVSTLELGDSALYLCASSDLAGGRTDTQYFGPGTRLTVL.

The sample holds one count of this clone. The V call is TRBV29-1, the J call TRBJ2-7; no reliable D call. Germline V gives CDR1 SQVTM, CDR2 ANQGSEA. The CDR3 has 10 amino acids. V was pared by 3 bases and J by 10 bases, with 10 bases between. In DNA, the CDR3 is TGCAGCGTTGACAACCGAGACCAGTACTTC. Translating gives CSVDNRDQYF.

This chain joins TRBV6-1 and TRBJ1-5, with 7 positions matching TRBD1. Germline V gene lookup returns CDR1 MNHNS and CDR2 SASEGT. V lost 7 bases, J lost 2 bases, and 8 bases stayed unmatched. This CDR3 region has 15 residues. In DNA form, the CDR3 reads TGTGCCAGCATTTTAGACAGGGCCGGCAATCAGCCCCAGCATTTT. Translating gives CASILDRAGNQPQHF.

The chain uses TRBV19 and TRBJ2-1; D is uncertain. Germline V gene data show CDR1 as LNHDA and CDR2 as SQIVND (reference sequence). The CDR3 consists of 18 residues. With 0 bases removed from V and 0 bases from J, the gap between germline ends came to 15 bases. The CDR3 DNA reads TGTGCCAGTAGTATAGATCGGACGGAGCAGAGCTCCTACAATGAGCAGTTCTTC. This sequence encodes CASSIDRTEQSSYNEQFF.